Shown below are 31 T cell receptor beta chains from a single sample sequenced in a study of blood T cell repertoires in COVID-19. Generated by immunoSEQ multiplex PCR, the TCRdb table keeps only in-frame clones and is missing some. This table holds tens of thousands of clones, 80% to 90% found once. Material for sequencing was peripheral blood. The receptors were sampled from a man in his fifties or sixties with COVID-19, enrolled during active disease.

The CDR3 is CASLPPGQSYEQYF. As DNA, the CDR3 is TGTGCCAGTCTCCCACCAGGGCAGTCCTACGAGCAGTACTTC. J is TRBJ2-7 and V is TRBV28; possible D gene TRBD1, 5 bases. The CDR3 has 14 residues. V lost 9 bases, J lost 1 base, and 16 bases lay in between. The germline CDR1 and CDR2 sequences are MDHEN and SYDVKM. Full variable domain (rest looked up from reference TRBV28 and TRBJ2-7): DVKVTQSSRYLVKRTGEKVFLECVQDMDHENMFWYRQDPGLGLRLIYFSYDVKMKEKGDIPEGYSVSREKKERFSLILESASTNQTSMYLCASLPPGQSYEQYFGPGTRLTVT.

The V call is TRBV6-5, the J call TRBJ1-2; 7 bases map to TRBD1. Germline V CDR1 and CDR2: MNHEY, SVGAGI. The CDR3 is made up of 13 amino acids. Losses at the gene ends were 4 bases for V and 8 bases for J; bases not matched to a gene: 7. CDR3 bases: TGTGCCAGCAGTTCCCATGACAGGGACGGCTACACCTTC. Translating it yields CASSSHDRDGYTF.

This clone was recorded only once. The V gene is TRBV28, the J gene TRBJ2-7; 8 nucleotides match TRBD2. The CDR3 contains 13 residues. Germline V gene sequence: CDR1 MDHEN, CDR2 SYDVKM. Losses at the gene ends were 8 bases for V and 0 bases for J; bases not matched to a gene: 3. The DNA for the CDR3 is TGTGCCAGCGGGGGACTAGTCTCCTACGAGCAGTACTTC. Its protein product is CASGGLVSYEQYF.

The genes are TRBV6-5 and TRBJ2-4; 7 bases agree with TRBD2. Germline V CDR1 and CDR2: MNHEY, SVGAGI. The junction had 4 bases not matched to a gene; V was cut back by 6 bases and J by 5 bases. This CDR3 is built from 13 residues. The CDR3 nucleotides read TGTGCCAGCAGGGGAGGGCCCCAAAACATTCAGTACTTC. Translated, it gives CASRGGPQNIQYF.

The chain is built from TRBV30 and TRBJ1-2; 8 bases match TRBD1. The CDR3 is 13 residues long. V lost 6 bases to trimming and J lost 5 bases; unmatched junction nucleotides: 8. The germline gives CDR1 GTSNPN, CDR2 SVGIG (reference sequence). The CDR3 here is CACRRDRPYGYTF. The CDR3 DNA reads as TGTGCCTGCAGACGGGACAGGCCTTATGGCTACACCTTC.

The gene calls are TRBV28 and TRBJ1-2, with TRBD1 matching over 7 bases. V lost 10 bases and J lost 6; bases outside the gene matches: 11. The CDR3 loop spans 13 amino acids. CDR1 MDHEN and CDR2 SYDVKM come from the germline V gene. The CDR3 region is CATEAQGVDGYTF. CDR3 sequence (DNA): TGTGCCACCGAGGCGCAGGGGGTCGATGGCTACACCTTC.

The gene calls are TRBV5-4 and TRBJ1-6; 8 bases match TRBD1. The CDR3 length is 14 residues. V lost 5 bases, J lost 7 bases, and 5 bases stayed unmatched. Looked up from germline, CDR1 is SGHNT and CDR2 is YYREEE (reference sequence). This CDR3 reads CASSLTGVNSPLHF. Written as DNA, the CDR3 is TGTGCCAGCAGTTTGACAGGGGTGAATTCACCCCTCCACTTT.

V gene TRBV5-1 combines with J gene TRBJ1-2, with TRBD1 matching 10 bases. CDR3 length: 15 residues. Germline values: CDR1 SGHRS, CDR2 YFSETQ. Losses at the gene ends were 6 bases for V and 7 bases for J; bases not matched to a gene: 12. The CDR3 reads CASNPGTGDLGGYTF. The CDR3 bases are TGCGCCAGCAACCCCGGGACAGGGGATTTGGGTGGCTACACCTTC.

J is TRBJ1-1 and V is TRBV10-3, with D maybe TRBD1 (6 bases). This CDR3 region has 13 residues. Trimming cost V 6 bases and J 3 bases, with 11 bases left between them. The V gene's germline CDR1 is ENHRY and CDR2 SYGVKD. The CDR3 DNA reads TGTGCCATCAGCACGGGACAATACACTGAAGCTTTCTTT. Its translation: CAISTGQYTEAFF.

CDR3 sequence reads: CASSAGQVNSPLHF. Written as DNA, the CDR3 is TGTGCCAGCAGCGCGGGACAGGTTAATTCACCCCTCCACTTT. The genes are TRBV11-3 and TRBJ1-6, with 8 nucleotides matching TRBD1. The CDR3 is made up of 14 amino acids. Germline lookup yields CDR1 SGHNT and CDR2 YENEEA. V gave up 5 bases and J gave up 6 bases; unmatched junction bases: 3.

The chain links TRBV5-6 to TRBJ1-1; a weak D match, TRBD1 (6 bases). CDR1 and CDR2 from the germline V gene are SGHDT and YYEEEE. The CDR3 has 15 residues. Trimming left V 4 bases short and J 5 bases short, with 18 bases between. The CDR3 loop is CASSTPRGARTEAFF. The CDR3 nucleotides read TGTGCCAGCAGCACCCCTCGGGGGGCTAGAACTGAAGCTTTCTTT. The variable domain in full, completed from reference TRBV5-6 and TRBJ1-1, reads DAGVTQSPTHLIKTRGQQVTLRCSPKSGHDTVSWYQQALGQGPQFIFQYYEEEERQRGNFPDRFSGHQFPNYSSELNVNALLLGDSALYLCASSTPRGARTEAFFGQGTRLTVV.

This chain joins TRBV18 and TRBJ2-7, with D maybe TRBD2 (5 bases). The germline gives CDR1 KGHSH, CDR2 LQKENI. V lost 6 bases and J lost 3, with 9 bases in between. This CDR3 has 12 residues. For the CDR3, the DNA is TGTGCCAGCTCGGGAGACTTCTACGAGCAGTACTTC. It encodes CASSGDFYEQYF.

The rearrangement links TRBV6-2 or TRBV6-3 to TRBJ2-5; TRBD1 aligns across 8 bases. The length of the CDR3 is 15 residues. V dropped 5 bases and J dropped 5; count of bases not matched to a gene: 10. CDR1 and CDR2 (germline): MNHEY, SVGEGT. The CDR3 nucleotides are TGTGCCAGCAGTACCGGACAGGGAATCTTGGAGACCCAGTACTTC. Protein sequence: CASSTGQGILETQYF.

The chain has TRBV3-1 (or the pseudogene TRBV3-2) and TRBJ2-1; 12 bases are a match to TRBD2. With 0 bases clipped from V and 8 bases from J, the junction kept 11 bases outside the gene matches. The CDR3 has 18 residues. Germline CDR1 is LGHDT and CDR2 is YNNKEL (reference sequence). In DNA form, the CDR3 reads TGTGCCAGCAGCCAAGATATTCGGCTAGCGGGGGGGAGCCATGAGCAGTTCTTC. It specifies CASSQDIRLAGGSHEQFF.

J is TRBJ1-2 and V is TRBV5-4; 9 nucleotides agree with TRBD1. The V segment lost 4 bases and the J segment 8 bases; nucleotides outside the gene matches: 12. Germline CDR1 reads SGHNT; CDR2 reads YYREEE (reference sequence). CDR3 length: 15 residues. CDR3 residues: CASSVIGTGIRGYTF. CDR3 nucleotide sequence: TGTGCCAGCAGCGTCATCGGGACAGGGATTAGAGGCTACACCTTC.

The chain employs TRBV19 and TRBJ1-4; unclear D gene. V lost 7 bases to trimming and J lost 7 bases, with 16 bases between them. The CDR3 extends over 14 amino acids. CDR1 is LNHDA and CDR2 is SQIVND in the germline V gene (reference sequence). In DNA, the CDR3 is TGTGCCAGTAACTTGGCGGGAATTGGTGAAAAACTGTTTTTT. Its translation is CASNLAGIGEKLFF.

The J gene is TRBJ2-5, the V gene TRBV27; perhaps TRBD2 as D (5 bases). Germline CDR1 and CDR2: MNHEY and SMNVEV (reference sequence). V dropped 7 bases and J dropped 2 bases, with 17 bases sitting between them. The CDR3 sequence is 15 residues long. Here the CDR3 DNA reads TGTGCCAGCAACGAGGGATCGGGAAGGCAAGAGACCCAGTACTTC. Translating it yields CASNEGSGRQETQYF.

CDR3 bases: TGTGCCAGCAGTCCGGTTGGACAGAGATCTGGAAACACCATATATTTT. It encodes CASSPVGQRSGNTIYF. The rearrangement joins TRBV27 to TRBJ1-3; tentative D call: TRBD1 (6 bases). The germline V gene has CDR1 MNHEY and CDR2 SMNVEV (reference sequence). V was clipped by 5 bases and J by 1 base, with 15 bases between them. The CDR3 extends over 16 amino acids.

CDR3 DNA sequence: TGTGCCAGTAGTACACGGGACAAGAACACTGAAGCTTTCTTT. Protein: CASSTRDKNTEAFF. The chain links TRBV19 to TRBJ1-1; D is possibly TRBD1 (6 bases). The CDR3 totals 14 residues. V was clipped by 4 bases and J by 1 base, with 10 bases between them. Germline CDR1 reads LNHDA; CDR2 reads SQIVND (reference sequence).

V usage is TRBV18 and J usage is TRBJ2-1; D is perhaps TRBD2 (6 bases). Germline loops: CDR1 KGHSH, CDR2 LQKENI. The CDR3 consists of 15 residues. V was cut by 1 base and J by 1 base, with 8 bases left in between. The CDR3 DNA sequence: TGTGCCAGCTCACCACGCGGGGCATCCTACAATGAGCAGTTCTTC. Amino acid sequence: CASSPRGASYNEQFF.

V usage is TRBV3-1 (or the pseudogene TRBV3-2) and J usage is TRBJ1-2, with D tentatively TRBD1 (6 bases). The CDR3 totals 16 residues. CDR1 and CDR2 (germline): LGHDT, YNNKEL (reference sequence). The ends were cut back, 4 bases at V and 2 bases at J, with 17 bases in the middle. The CDR3 here is CASSLSALGTNYGYTF. The CDR3 DNA reads TGTGCCAGCAGCCTATCAGCCTTAGGGACAAACTATGGCTACACCTTC.

The chain has TRBV11-3 and TRBJ2-3; possibly TRBD2 for D (5 bases). Looked up from germline, CDR1 is SGHNT and CDR2 is YENEEA. The CDR3 length is 14 residues. Between the trimmed V and J ends, which lost 6 bases and 6 bases, there was a span of 16 bases. The CDR3 coding sequence is TGTGCCAGCAGTCCCCAGGTGGAGGCCGATACGCAGTATTTT. This gives the protein CASSPQVEADTQYF.

The chain is built from TRBV2 and TRBJ1-5; 9 bases agree with TRBD1. CDR1 and CDR2 (germline): SNHLY, FYNNEI. The CDR3 totals 15 residues. Trimming took 3 bases from V and 5 from J; bases not matched to a gene: 5. The CDR3 sequence: CASSDWDRVDQPQHF. The CDR3 bases are TGTGCCAGCAGTGACTGGGACAGGGTTGATCAGCCCCAGCATTTT.

This clone has only a few counts. This chain joins TRBV4-1 and TRBJ2-7; 9 bases are shared with TRBD2. J gave up 6 bases and V 5 bases, and 8 bases lay outside the gene matches. This CDR3 contains 14 residues. Germline assignment: CDR1 MGHRA and CDR2 YSYEKL. CDR3 protein: CASSDPGLALEQYF. CDR3 bases: TGCGCCAGCAGCGACCCGGGACTAGCCCTCGAGCAGTACTTC.

The chain combines TRBV12-3 or TRBV12-4 with TRBJ2-1, with 7 bases identical to TRBD2. The CDR3 covers 13 residues. V shed 6 bases, J shed 8 bases, and the junction held 7 bases outside the gene matches. DNA for the CDR3: TGTGCCAGCAGGATAATGGCGGGGGATGAGCAGTTCTTC. It codes for CASRIMAGDEQFF.

This sequence joins TRBV7-3 and TRBJ1-1; D ambiguous. The CDR3 consists of 13 residues. V lost 4 bases and J lost 1, with 7 bases in between. Germline CDR1 SGHTA, CDR2 FQGTGA. CDR3 DNA sequence: TGTGCCAGCAGCTCCCAGGAGAACACTGAAGCTTTCTTT. Its translation is CASSSQENTEAFF.

This chain connects TRBV30 to TRBJ2-3; D unclear. This CDR3 contains 13 residues. Trimming cost V 4 bases and J 0 bases, with 8 bases left between them. Germline-derived CDR1 and CDR2 are GTSNPN and SVGIG (reference sequence). CDR3 bases: TGTGCCTGGAACTTGCTTAGCACAGATACGCAGTATTTT. This translates into CAWNLLSTDTQYF.

The chain carries TRBV6-4 and TRBJ2-6; tentative D call: TRBD1 (6 bases). The CDR3 length is 15 residues. Looked up from germline, CDR1 is MRHNA and CDR2 is SNTAGT. V was cut by 5 bases and J by 1 base, with 9 bases left in between. The CDR3 DNA reads TGTGCCAGCAGTCCAGGGGTATCTGGGGCCAACGTCCTGACTTTC. This translates into CASSPGVSGANVLTF.

This CDR3 is CASSPRVTQTGELFF. The CDR3 DNA reads as TGTGCCAGCAGCCCCCGGGTCACTCAAACCGGGGAGCTGTTTTTT. This chain uses TRBV5-4 with TRBJ2-2; D gene uncertain. With 4 bases removed from V and 5 bases from J, the gap between germline ends came to 15 bases. The CDR3 length is 15 residues. The germline V gene encodes CDR1 SGHNT and CDR2 YYREEE (reference sequence).

The gene calls are TRBV18 and TRBJ2-4, with 7 bases that match TRBD1. From germline, CDR1 is KGHSH and CDR2 LQKENI. V shed 2 bases and J 7 bases; nucleotides not matched to a gene: 11. The CDR3 spans 16 residues. The CDR3: CASSPIGTGDTNIQYF. The CDR3 DNA is TGTGCCAGCTCACCAATAGGTACAGGGGACACCAACATTCAGTACTTC.

The chain has TRBV7-9 and TRBJ2-6, with unresolved D. The CDR3 loop spans 16 amino acids. CDR1 is SEHNR, CDR2 FQNEAQ, per germline (reference sequence). Trimming took off 0 bases at V and 1 base at J, with 7 bases between the two ends. The CDR3: CASSLAIRSGANVLTF. The CDR3 DNA reads TGTGCCAGCAGCTTAGCGATCAGGTCTGGGGCCAACGTCCTGACTTTC.